This T cell receptor beta chain was observed in a study of regulatory T cells in long-lasting Graves disease. V lost 8 bases, J lost 3 bases, and 17 bases stayed unmatched. This CDR3 region has 18 residues. Combining iRepertoire HTBI primers with Arm-PCR of CDR3 regions, the authors built TCR beta libraries. One entry per CDR3 protein results from TCRdb running MiXCR on the multiplex PCR reads. Of approximately 400,000 distinct CDR3 sequences in the sample, around 16% were seen once. This clonotype has just a few counts. Sample time point: newly diagnosed GD, antithyroid drugs for less than 3 months. PBMC RNA served as the TCR library source.

The receptor comes from a female donor with Graves disease. The input for sequencing was peripheral blood mononuclear cells (PBMCs), taken at new diagnosis, from a patient treated with antithyroid drugs. J is TRBJ2-7 and V is TRBV12-3 or TRBV12-4; TRBD2 matches at 12 bases. CDR3: CASALPSGLAGGNYEQYF. CDR3 coding DNA: TGTGCCAGCGCCCTACCCTCCGGGCTAGCGGGAGGGAACTACGAGCAGTACTTC.